The clone carrying this TCR beta chain was counted between two and nine times. Its antigen is as yet unknown. These data come from a study of response to subunit inactivated influenza vaccine. Study results and caveats: The authors put forward the suggestion that each seasonal influenza vaccination may bring in only a limited number of new T cells.

TCRdb used MiXCR to reprocess the RT-PCR reads, holding one entry per CDR3 protein. The sample contains roughly 700,000 distinct CDR3 sequences, roughly 13% of which appear only once. Germline CDR1 MGHRA, CDR2 YSYEKL. This CDR3 has 12 amino acids. Deletions cut 2 bases from V and 3 bases from J, with 4 bases between. The chain joins TRBV4-1 to TRBJ2-5; D unclear. The sequence came from a middle-aged man who received an inactivated influenza vaccine. Material: PBMCs from blood, obtained 14 days before vaccination. CDR3: CASSQPKETQYF. CDR3 nucleotide sequence: TGCGCCAGCAGCCAACCAAAAGAGACCCAGTACTTC.